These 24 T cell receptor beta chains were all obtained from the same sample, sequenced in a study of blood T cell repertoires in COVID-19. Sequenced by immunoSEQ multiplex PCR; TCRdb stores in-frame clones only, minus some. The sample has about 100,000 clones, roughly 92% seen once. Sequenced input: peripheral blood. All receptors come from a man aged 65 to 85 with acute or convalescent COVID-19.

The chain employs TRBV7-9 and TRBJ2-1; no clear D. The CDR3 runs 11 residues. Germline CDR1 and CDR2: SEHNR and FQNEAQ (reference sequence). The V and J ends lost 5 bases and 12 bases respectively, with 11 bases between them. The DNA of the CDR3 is TGTGCCAGCAGCCCCAATCTATTGCAGTTCTTC. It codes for CASSPNLLQFF.

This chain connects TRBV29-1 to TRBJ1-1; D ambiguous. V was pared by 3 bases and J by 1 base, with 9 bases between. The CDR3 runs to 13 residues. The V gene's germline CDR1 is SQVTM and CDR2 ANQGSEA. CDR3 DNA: TGCAGCGTTGATAGCATTTGGAACACTGAAGCTTTCTTT. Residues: CSVDSIWNTEAFF.

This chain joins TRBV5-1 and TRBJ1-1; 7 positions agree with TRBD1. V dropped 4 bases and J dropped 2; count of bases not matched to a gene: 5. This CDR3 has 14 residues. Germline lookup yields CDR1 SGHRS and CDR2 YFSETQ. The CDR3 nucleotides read TGCGCCAGCAGCACTCGGACAGGTAACACTGAAGCTTTCTTT. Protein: CASSTRTGNTEAFF.

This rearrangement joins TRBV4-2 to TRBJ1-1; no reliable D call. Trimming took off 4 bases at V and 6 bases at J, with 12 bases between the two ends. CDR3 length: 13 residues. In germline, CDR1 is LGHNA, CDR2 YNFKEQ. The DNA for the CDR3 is TGTGCCAGCAGCCTACCTCGGGATCCTGAAGCTTTCTTT. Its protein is CASSLPRDPEAFF.

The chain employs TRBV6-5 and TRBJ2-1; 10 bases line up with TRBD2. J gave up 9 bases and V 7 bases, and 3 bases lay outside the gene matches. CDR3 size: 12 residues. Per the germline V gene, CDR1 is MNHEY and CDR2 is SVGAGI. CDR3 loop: CASTSGSREQFF. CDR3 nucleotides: TGTGCCAGCACTAGCGGGAGTCGTGAGCAGTTCTTC.

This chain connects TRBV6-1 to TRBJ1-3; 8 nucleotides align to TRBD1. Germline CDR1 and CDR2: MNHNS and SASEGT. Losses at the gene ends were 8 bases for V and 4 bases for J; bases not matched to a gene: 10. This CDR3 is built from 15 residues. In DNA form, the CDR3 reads TGTGCCAGCGGTCACCGGCGGACAGGGGGAAACACCATATATTTT. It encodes CASGHRRTGGNTIYF.

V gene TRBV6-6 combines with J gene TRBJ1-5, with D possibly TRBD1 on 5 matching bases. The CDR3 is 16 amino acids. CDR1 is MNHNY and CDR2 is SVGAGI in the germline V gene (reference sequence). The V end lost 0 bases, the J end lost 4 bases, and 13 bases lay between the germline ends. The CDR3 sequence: CASSYSLGQVNQPQHF. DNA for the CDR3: TGTGCCAGCAGTTACTCGTTGGGGCAGGTAAATCAGCCCCAGCATTTT.

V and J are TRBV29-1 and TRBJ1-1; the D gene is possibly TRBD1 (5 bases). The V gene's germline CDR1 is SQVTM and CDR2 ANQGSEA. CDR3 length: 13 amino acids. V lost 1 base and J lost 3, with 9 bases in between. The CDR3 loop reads CSVEGAGYTEAFF. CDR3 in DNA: TGCAGCGTTGAAGGGGCAGGGTACACTGAAGCTTTCTTT.

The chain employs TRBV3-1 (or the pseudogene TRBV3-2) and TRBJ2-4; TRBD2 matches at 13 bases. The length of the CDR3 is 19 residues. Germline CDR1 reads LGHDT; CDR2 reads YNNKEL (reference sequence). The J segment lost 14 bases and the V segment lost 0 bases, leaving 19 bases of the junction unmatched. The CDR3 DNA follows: TGTGCCAGCAGCCAAGATTTGAGACTAGCGGGGGGCGAGAACACTAAAGAGTACTTC. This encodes CASSQDLRLAGGENTKEYF.

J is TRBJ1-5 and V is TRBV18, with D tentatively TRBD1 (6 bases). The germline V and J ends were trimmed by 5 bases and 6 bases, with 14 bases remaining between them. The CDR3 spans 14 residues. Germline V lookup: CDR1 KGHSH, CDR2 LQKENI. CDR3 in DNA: TGTGCCAGCTCAGGGACAACAGGAGGTCAGCCCCAGCATTTT. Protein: CASSGTTGGQPQHF. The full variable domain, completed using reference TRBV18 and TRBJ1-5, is NAGVMQNPRHLVRRRGQEARLRCSPMKGHSHVYWYRQLPEEGLKFMVYLQKENIIDESGMPKERFSAEFPKEGPSILRIQQVVRGDSAAYFCASSGTTGGQPQHFGDGTRLSIL.

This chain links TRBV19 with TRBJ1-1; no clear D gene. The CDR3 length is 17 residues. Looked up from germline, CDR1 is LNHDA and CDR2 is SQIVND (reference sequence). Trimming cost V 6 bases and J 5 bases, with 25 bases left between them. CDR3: CASRSYSPGGRATEAFF. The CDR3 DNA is TGTGCCAGTAGATCCTATTCCCCAGGTGGGCGCGCGACTGAAGCTTTCTTT.

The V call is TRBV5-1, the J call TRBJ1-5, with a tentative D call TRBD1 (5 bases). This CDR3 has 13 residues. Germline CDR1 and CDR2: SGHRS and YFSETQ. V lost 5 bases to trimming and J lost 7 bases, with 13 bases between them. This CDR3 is CASSMGEGQPQHF. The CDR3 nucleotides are TGCGCCAGCAGTATGGGGGAGGGACAGCCCCAGCATTTT.

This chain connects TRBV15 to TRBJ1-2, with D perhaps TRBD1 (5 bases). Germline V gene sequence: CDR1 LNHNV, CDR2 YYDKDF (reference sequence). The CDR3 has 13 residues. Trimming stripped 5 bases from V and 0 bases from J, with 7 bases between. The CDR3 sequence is CATSVTANYGYTF. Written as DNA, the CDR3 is TGTGCCACCAGCGTGACAGCTAACTATGGCTACACCTTC.

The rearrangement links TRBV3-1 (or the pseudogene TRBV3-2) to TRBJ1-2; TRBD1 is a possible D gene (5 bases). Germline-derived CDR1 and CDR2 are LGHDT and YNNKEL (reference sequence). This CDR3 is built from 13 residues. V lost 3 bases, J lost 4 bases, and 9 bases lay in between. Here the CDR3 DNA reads TGTGCCAGCAGCCAGCAGGGAATCTATGGCTACACCTTC. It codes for CASSQQGIYGYTF.

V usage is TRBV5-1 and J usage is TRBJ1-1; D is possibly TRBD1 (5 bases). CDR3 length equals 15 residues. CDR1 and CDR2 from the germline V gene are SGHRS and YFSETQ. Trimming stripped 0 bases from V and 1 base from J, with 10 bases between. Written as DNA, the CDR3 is TGCGCCAGCAGCTTGGGAGTACAGGAGAACACTGAAGCTTTCTTT. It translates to CASSLGVQENTEAFF.

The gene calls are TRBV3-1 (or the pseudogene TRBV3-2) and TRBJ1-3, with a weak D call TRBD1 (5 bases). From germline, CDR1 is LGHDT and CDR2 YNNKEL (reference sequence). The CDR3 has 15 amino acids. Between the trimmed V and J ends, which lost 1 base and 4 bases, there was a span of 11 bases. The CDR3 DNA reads TGTGCCAGCAGCCAAGTCGGGGGTATAGGAAACACCATATATTTT. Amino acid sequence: CASSQVGGIGNTIYF.

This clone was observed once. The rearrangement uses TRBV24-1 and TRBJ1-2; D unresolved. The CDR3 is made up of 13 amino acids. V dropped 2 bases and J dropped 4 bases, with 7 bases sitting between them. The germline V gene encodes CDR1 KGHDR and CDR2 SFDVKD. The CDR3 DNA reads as TGTGCCACCAGTGATTATCACAGCTATGGCTACACCTTC. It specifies CATSDYHSYGYTF.

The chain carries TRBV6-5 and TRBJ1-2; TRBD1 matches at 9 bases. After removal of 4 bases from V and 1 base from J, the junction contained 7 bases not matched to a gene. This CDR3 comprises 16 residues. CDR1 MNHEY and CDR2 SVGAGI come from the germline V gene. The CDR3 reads CASSSTGGSGNYGYTF. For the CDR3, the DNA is TGTGCCAGCAGTTCCACAGGGGGCTCCGGTAACTATGGCTACACCTTC.

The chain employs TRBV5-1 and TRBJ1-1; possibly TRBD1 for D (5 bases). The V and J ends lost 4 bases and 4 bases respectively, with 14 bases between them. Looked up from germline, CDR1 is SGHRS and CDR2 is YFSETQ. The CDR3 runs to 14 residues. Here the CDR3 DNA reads TGCGCCAGCAGCCCGCGGGACGGGGGCACTGAAGCTTTCTTT. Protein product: CASSPRDGGTEAFF.

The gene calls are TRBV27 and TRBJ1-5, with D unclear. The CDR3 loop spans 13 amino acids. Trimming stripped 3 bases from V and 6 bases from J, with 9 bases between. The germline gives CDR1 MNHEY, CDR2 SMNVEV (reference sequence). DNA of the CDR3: TGTGCCAGCAGTTTCATACGAGGTCAGCCCCAGCATTTT. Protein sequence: CASSFIRGQPQHF.

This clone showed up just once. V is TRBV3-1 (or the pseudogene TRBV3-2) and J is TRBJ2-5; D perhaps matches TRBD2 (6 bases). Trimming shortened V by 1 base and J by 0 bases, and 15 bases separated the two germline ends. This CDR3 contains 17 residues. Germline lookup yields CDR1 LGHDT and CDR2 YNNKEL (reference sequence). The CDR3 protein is CASSQGFAGLYQETQYF. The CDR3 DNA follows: TGTGCCAGCAGCCAAGGCTTTGCGGGACTGTACCAAGAGACCCAGTACTTC.

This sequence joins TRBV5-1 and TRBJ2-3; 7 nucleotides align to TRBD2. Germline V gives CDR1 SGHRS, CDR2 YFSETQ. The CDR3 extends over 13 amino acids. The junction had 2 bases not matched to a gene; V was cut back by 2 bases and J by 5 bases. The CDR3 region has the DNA TGCGCCAGCAGCTTAGGGGAGGGAGATACGCAGTATTTT. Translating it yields CASSLGEGDTQYF.

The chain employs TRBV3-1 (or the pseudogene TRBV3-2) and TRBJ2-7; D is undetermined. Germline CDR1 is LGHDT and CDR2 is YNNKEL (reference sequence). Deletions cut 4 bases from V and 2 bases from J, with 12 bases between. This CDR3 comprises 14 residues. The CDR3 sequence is CASSPRHGTYEQYF. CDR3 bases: TGTGCCAGCAGCCCCCGACACGGAACCTACGAGCAGTACTTC.

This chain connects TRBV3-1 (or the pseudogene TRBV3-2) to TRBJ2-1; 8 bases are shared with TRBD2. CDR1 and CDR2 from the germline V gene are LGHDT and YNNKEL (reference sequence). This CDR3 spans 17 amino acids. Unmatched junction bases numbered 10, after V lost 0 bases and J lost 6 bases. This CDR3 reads CASSQDLGLALGNEQFF. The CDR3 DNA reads TGTGCCAGCAGCCAAGATCTCGGACTAGCTCTCGGCAATGAGCAGTTCTTC.